This TCR beta chain was identified during a study of cytomegalovirus exposure and HLA in healthy donors. Study-level points and caveats: In a later analysis, common viral pathogens appeared linked to several of the most significant clusters. TCR beta chain V- and J-gene trimming was linked, in a later analysis, to a missense variant in DCLRE1C. 16,951 TCR beta sequences were associated with HLA alleles at 0.05 false discovery rate in a later analysis.

PCR was performed using 60 Vbeta and 13 Jbeta primers. TCRdb's copy holds only in-frame clones and misses some; the assay was immunoSEQ multiplex PCR. Seen here are 110,000 or so clones, 76% observed once, and the top ten hold around 15%. With regard to this clone: The antigen remains undetermined.

The CDR3 runs 14 residues. Trimming removed 5 bases at V and 2 bases at J, with 12 bases between. Germline CDR1 and CDR2: SGHVS and FNYEAQ. Though probably carrying unrecorded immune exposures, donors were nominally healthy at sampling. The chain combines TRBV7-6 with TRBJ1-2; possible D gene TRBD1, 5 bases. Sequenced material: PBMCs. The receptor comes from a man aged 50 to 59 in good health and CMV-seropositive. CDR3 DNA: TGTGCCAGCAGCCAAAACCCAGGGAACTATGGCTACACCTTC. This gives the protein CASSQNPGNYGYTF.